This entry concerns a single TCR beta chain. Its specificity is unknown. This clone may be a read error of a much larger clone one base away. Germline lookup yields CDR1 MDHEN and CDR2 SYDVKM. This CDR3 is built from 13 residues. Multiple V-beta primers and a C-beta primer amplified TCRB from RNA. TCRB cDNA was made from 0.5 to 0.65 ug total RNA. Each CDR3 protein is one row after TCRdb ran MiXCR on the multiplex PCR reads. The table lists 25,000 to 40,000 distinct CDR3 sequences, approximately 66% of them singletons, with around 33% in the top ten. The data originate from a study of tumor-infiltrating lymphocytes in glioblastoma multiforme. Whole-study results and caveats: No surface-marker sorting into functional T cell subtypes was done.

This chain links TRBV28 with TRBJ2-1, with D perhaps matching TRBD2 (7 bases). Sequenced material: brain tumor tissue. The source is a male donor with glioblastoma. DNA for the CDR3: TGTTCCAGCAGTTTGGGGGGGGCGGTTGAGCAGTTCTTC. It translates to CSSSLGGAVEQFF.